Below are 10 T cell receptor beta chains sequenced from a single sample in a study of blood T cell repertoires in COVID-19. Only in-frame clones appear in the TCRdb table, and some are missing; sequencing was by immunoSEQ multiplex PCR. The repertoire holds a few hundred thousand clones, with 80% to 90% as singletons. The specimen was peripheral blood. Receptor source: a middle-aged woman who had recovered from COVID-19.

V and J are TRBV5-1 and TRBJ2-7; TRBD1 matches at 10 bases. The CDR3 covers 12 residues. Trimming removed 7 bases from V and 6 bases from J; junction bases left unmatched: 4. Germline CDR1 SGHRS, CDR2 YFSETQ. The CDR3 coding sequence is TGCGCCAGCGGAGACAGGGGGCGCGAGCAGTACTTC. As protein: CASGDRGREQYF.

The V gene is TRBV6-2 or TRBV6-3, the J gene TRBJ1-1; D possibly corresponds to TRBD1 (6 bases). V lost 2 bases and J 0 bases, leaving 22 bases between the germline ends. CDR1 MNHEY and CDR2 SVGEGT come from the germline V gene. The CDR3 extends over 19 amino acids. In nucleotides, the CDR3 is TGTGCCAGCAGTTACCTAGGTGACAGGACCCTTTATTTGAACACTGAAGCTTTCTTT. Translation: CASSYLGDRTLYLNTEAFF.

The chain links TRBV6-1 to TRBJ1-4; 7 nucleotides line up with TRBD1. The junction had 7 bases not matched to a gene; V was cut back by 3 bases and J by 6 bases. Germline V gene data show CDR1 as MNHNS and CDR2 as SASEGT. This CDR3 comprises 15 residues. Written as DNA, the CDR3 is TGTGCCAGCAGTGAGATCGGGACAGTTGATGAAAAACTGTTTTTT. Protein: CASSEIGTVDEKLFF.

The chain uses TRBV19 and TRBJ1-6; possibly TRBD1 for D (5 bases). CDR1 LNHDA and CDR2 SQIVND come from the germline V gene (reference sequence). Deletions cut 4 bases from V and 10 bases from J, with 20 bases between. The CDR3 runs to 16 residues. Here the CDR3 DNA reads TGTGCCAGTAGTAAAGGAGGCAGAGACGGGGGGTCACCCCTCCACTTT. It translates to CASSKGGRDGGSPLHF.

The genes are TRBV29-1 and TRBJ1-1; TRBD1 matches 7 bases. The CDR3 is 13 residues long. CDR1 and CDR2 (germline): SQVTM, ANQGSEA. The J segment lost 0 bases and the V segment lost 7 bases, leaving 5 bases of the junction unmatched. In DNA, the CDR3 is TGCAGCGGCGAAGGACAGGTGAACACTGAAGCTTTCTTT. Amino acids: CSGEGQVNTEAFF.

V is TRBV27 and J is TRBJ1-4; unclear D gene. Germline-derived CDR1 and CDR2 are MNHEY and SMNVEV (reference sequence). CDR3 length: 13 amino acids. Trimming shortened V by 3 bases and J by 4 bases, and 6 bases separated the two germline ends. The CDR3 loop reads CASSLNGNEKLFF. DNA of the CDR3: TGTGCCAGCAGTTTGAACGGTAATGAAAAACTGTTTTTT. The entire variable domain, with the rest obtained from reference TRBV27 and TRBJ1-4, is as follows: EAQVTQNPRYLITVTGKKLTVTCSQNMNHEYMSWYRQDPGLGLRQIYYSMNVEVTDKGDVPEGYKVSRKEKRNFPLILESPSPNQTSLYFCASSLNGNEKLFFGSGTQLSVL.

This clone was seen a few times. The genes are TRBV6-6 and TRBJ2-1, with D maybe TRBD2 (6 bases). The CDR3 covers 15 residues. Trimming took 1 base from V and 5 from J, leaving 12 bases between them. Germline-derived CDR1 and CDR2 are MNHNY and SVGAGI (reference sequence). CDR3 sequence: CASSYYRPGDNEQFF. CDR3 DNA sequence: TGTGCCAGCAGTTACTACAGACCGGGGGACAATGAGCAGTTCTTC.

J is TRBJ2-2 and V is TRBV4-3; TRBD1 matches at 8 bases. This CDR3 is 14 amino acids long. V was pared by 5 bases and J by 7 bases, with 6 bases of the junction left unmatched. CDR1 is LGHNA and CDR2 is YSLEER in the germline V gene. As DNA, the CDR3 is TGCGCCAGCAGCTCGACAGGGGATTACGGGGAGCTGTTTTTT. Translated: CASSSTGDYGELFF.

The genes are TRBV3-1 (or the pseudogene TRBV3-2) and TRBJ1-1, with D possibly being TRBD1 (5 bases). The V and J ends lost 1 base and 5 bases respectively, with 11 bases between them. Germline CDR1 and CDR2: LGHDT and YNNKEL (reference sequence). The CDR3 covers 14 residues. The CDR3 bases are TGTGCCAGCAGCCAAGCTCAGGGTGGGACTGAAGCTTTCTTT. It encodes CASSQAQGGTEAFF.

CDR3 DNA sequence: TGTGCCAGTAGTTCTCGGGGGGCCGACTTCTCTGGAAACACCATATATTTT. Its protein product is CASSSRGADFSGNTIYF. The V and J genes are TRBV19 and TRBJ1-3; the D gene is possibly TRBD1 (6 bases). Germline CDR1 reads LNHDA; CDR2 reads SQIVND (reference sequence). The CDR3 has 17 amino acids. Trimming pared 5 bases from V and 0 bases from J, leaving 17 bases between.